One sample yielded the 5 T cell receptor beta chains listed below, sequenced in a study of persistence of HIV-infected CD4 T cells. The libraries were made with immunoSEQ version 4 in survey mode. The data were produced by immunoSEQ multiplex PCR, yet TCRdb's version contains in-frame clones alone and is incomplete. The top ten clones hold roughly 7% of a sample with some 21,000 clones, 75% to 80% of them seen once. These receptors have no known antigen. Lysates of CMV-infected fibroblasts at about 10 ug/mL stimulated these cells. Sorting of responding CD4+ T cells relied on upregulated CD40 ligand together with CD69. The sample was CD4+ T cells sorted from PBMCs after roughly 18-hour stimulation, taken from a patient who received antiretroviral therapy. The receptors derive from an adult man with HIV who was CMV-seropositive.

The V gene is TRBV19, the J gene TRBJ2-7; D not certain. V was pared by 1 base and J by 7 bases, with 11 bases between. Germline CDR1 LNHDA, CDR2 SQIVND (reference sequence). This CDR3 region has 13 residues. CDR3 region: CASSIGLFREQYF. In DNA form, the CDR3 reads TGTGCCAGTAGTATAGGTCTTTTTAGAGAGCAGTACTTC.

There are a few counts of this clone. This chain joins TRBV19 and TRBJ2-7; D remains ambiguous. The ends were cut back, 1 base at V and 0 bases at J, with 7 bases in the middle. The V gene's germline CDR1 is LNHDA and CDR2 SQIVND (reference sequence). The CDR3 has 14 amino acids. CDR3 loop: CASSIGGYSYEQYF. The CDR3 coding sequence is TGTGCCAGTAGTATAGGGGGATACTCCTACGAGCAGTACTTC.

The CDR3 sequence: CASSREEGEKLFF. The CDR3 DNA sequence: TGTGCCAGCAGTCGCGAGGAGGGGGAAAAACTGTTTTTT. V usage is TRBV6-4 and J usage is TRBJ1-4; perhaps TRBD1 as D (5 bases). Germline V CDR1 and CDR2: MRHNA, SNTAGT. The CDR3 contains 13 residues. V gave up 5 bases and J gave up 8 bases, with 12 bases separating them.

This chain connects TRBV19 to TRBJ2-2; TRBD1 matches at 8 bases. Unmatched junction bases numbered 9, after V lost 6 bases and J lost 0 bases. This CDR3 is built from 17 residues. Germline V gives CDR1 LNHDA, CDR2 SQIVND (reference sequence). CDR3 amino acids: CASRGQGAIANTGELFF. In DNA, the CDR3 is TGTGCCAGTAGGGGGCAGGGGGCTATAGCGAACACCGGGGAGCTGTTTTTT.

The V gene is TRBV28, the J gene TRBJ1-3; weak D call: TRBD1 (6 bases). The CDR3 covers 15 residues. Trimming removed 5 bases from V and 4 bases from J, with 15 bases in between. CDR1 MDHEN and CDR2 SYDVKM come from the germline V gene. Here the CDR3 DNA reads TGTGCCAGCAGTCCCTCTACAGGGAGCGGAAACACCATATATTTT. This sequence encodes CASSPSTGSGNTIYF.